The sample holds one count of the clone carrying this T cell receptor beta chain. Its specificity is unknown. The data originate from a study of cytomegalovirus exposure and HLA in healthy donors. Regarding the study as a whole: Previous analysis showed most TCR beta V segments were productive about 87% or about 30% of the time. A later examination showed that TCR association rates differed by HLA locus, with DRB1 most and HLA-C fewest.

V was trimmed by 5 bases and J by 2 bases, leaving 11 bases between them. The CDR3 spans 14 residues. Germline lookup yields CDR1 MDHEN and CDR2 SYDVKM. The PCR contained 60 Vbeta and 13 Jbeta primers. Using immunoSEQ multiplex PCR, the repertoire was profiled, and TCRdb retains in-frame clones only, with some absent. The repertoire holds around 91,000 clones, with roughly 78% as singletons. The material sequenced was PBMCs. The chain has TRBV28 and TRBJ2-3; tentatively, D is TRBD1 (5 bases). The sequence derives from a male donor in good health and CMV-seropositive. The CDR3 reads CASSPDSTTDTQYF. The DNA of the CDR3 is TGTGCCAGCAGTCCAGACAGTACCACAGATACGCAGTATTTT.